This T cell receptor (beta chain) is from a study of T-cell memory formation after mild COVID-19. Background on the study: Largely, the TCR clusters proved donor specific. Study-level results: There was no confirmation that second-wave clones peaking on day 37 were SARS-CoV-2 specific.

Using constant-segment primers, 5'RACE produced TCR alpha and TCR beta cDNA libraries carrying sample barcodes and UMIs. TCRdb called the 5' RACE reads again in MiXCR, with one record for every CDR3 protein. The top ten hold 22% of the sample, which has roughly 250,000 distinct CDR3 sequences, approximately 16% seen once. This clonotype turned up a few times. Its antigen remains unknown. The germline CDR1 and CDR2 sequences are SEHNR and FQNEAQ (reference sequence). The CDR3 covers 13 residues. V was cut by 7 bases and J by 5 bases, with 14 bases left in between. This chain uses TRBV7-9 with TRBJ2-5; D remains unclear. The origin of this receptor is a man in his late teens or twenties who had mild COVID-19 (a few samples of this study predate the infection). Cell type and time point are not known. Sequenced: PBMCs or a T cell subset sorted from them (not recorded which). The CDR3 DNA follows: TGTGCCAGCACTTCTCGGTGGTACGAGACCCAGTACTTC. Protein: CASTSRWYETQYF.